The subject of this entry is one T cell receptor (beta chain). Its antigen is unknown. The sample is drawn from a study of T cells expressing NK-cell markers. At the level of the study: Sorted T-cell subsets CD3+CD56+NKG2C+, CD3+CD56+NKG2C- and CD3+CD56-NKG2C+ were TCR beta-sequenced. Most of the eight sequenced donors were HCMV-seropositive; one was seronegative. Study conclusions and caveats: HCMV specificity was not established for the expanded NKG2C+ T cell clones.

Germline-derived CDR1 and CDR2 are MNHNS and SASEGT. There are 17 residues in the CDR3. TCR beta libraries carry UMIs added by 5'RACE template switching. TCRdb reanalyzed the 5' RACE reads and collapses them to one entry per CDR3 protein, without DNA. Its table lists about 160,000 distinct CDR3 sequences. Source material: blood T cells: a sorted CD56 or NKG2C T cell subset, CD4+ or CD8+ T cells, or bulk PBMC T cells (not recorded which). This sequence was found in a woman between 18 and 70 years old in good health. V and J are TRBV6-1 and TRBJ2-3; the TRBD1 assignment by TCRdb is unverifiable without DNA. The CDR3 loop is CASSRSGRGLVADTQYF.